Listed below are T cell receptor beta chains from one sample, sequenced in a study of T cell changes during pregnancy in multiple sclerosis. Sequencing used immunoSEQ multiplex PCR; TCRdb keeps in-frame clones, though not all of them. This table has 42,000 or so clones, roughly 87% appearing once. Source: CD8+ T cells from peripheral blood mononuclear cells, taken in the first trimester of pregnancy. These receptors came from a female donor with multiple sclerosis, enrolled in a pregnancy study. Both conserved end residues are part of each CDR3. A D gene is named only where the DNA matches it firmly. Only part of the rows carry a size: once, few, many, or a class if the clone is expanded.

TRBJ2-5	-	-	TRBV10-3	CAPRRVQETQYF	TGTGCCCCCAGGAGGGTCCAAGAGACCCAGTACTTC
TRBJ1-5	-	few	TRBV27	CASSLSVPGQPQHF	TGTGCCAGCAGTTTATCCGTTCCGGGGCAGCCCCAGCATTTT
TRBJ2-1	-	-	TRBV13	CASSFFAQGPYNEQFF	TGTGCCAGCAGCTTTTTCGCGCAGGGGCCCTACAATGAGCAGTTCTTC
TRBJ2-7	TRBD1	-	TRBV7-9	CASSSNRGPYEQYF	TGTGCCAGCAGCTCTAACAGGGGGCCCTACGAGCAGTACTTC
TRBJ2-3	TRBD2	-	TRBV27	CASSFLGTSETDTQYF	TGTGCCAGCAGTTTCCTCGGGACTAGCGAAACAGATACGCAGTATTTT
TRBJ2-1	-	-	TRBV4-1	CASSQESREYEQFF	TGCGCCAGCAGCCAAGAGAGCCGGGAGTATGAGCAGTTCTTC
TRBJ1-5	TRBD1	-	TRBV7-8	CASSPWGVRTGGNSNQPQHF	TGTGCCAGCAGCCCGTGGGGGGTTCGTACAGGGGGGAATAGCAATCAGCCCCAGCATTTT
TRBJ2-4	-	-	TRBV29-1	CSVEWGYGKNIQYF	TGCAGCGTTGAGTGGGGCTATGGCAAAAACATTCAGTACTTC
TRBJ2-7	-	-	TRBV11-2	CASSLTGESSYEQYF	TGTGCCAGCAGCTTAACCGGGGAGTCATCCTACGAGCAGTACTTC
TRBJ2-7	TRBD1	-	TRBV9	CASSVTPGQGINEQYF	TGTGCCAGCAGCGTAACTCCGGGACAGGGAATTAACGAGCAGTACTTC
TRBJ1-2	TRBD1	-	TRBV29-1	CSVLQGKRDGYTF	TGCAGCGTGCTACAGGGGAAGAGAGATGGCTACACCTTC
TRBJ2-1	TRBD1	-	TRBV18	CASSPPGTGLNNEQFF	TGTGCCAGCTCACCACCCGGGACAGGGTTGAACAATGAGCAGTTCTTC
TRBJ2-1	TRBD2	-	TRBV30	CAWARRGANEQFF	TGTGCCTGGGCCAGGCGGGGGGCAAATGAGCAGTTCTTC
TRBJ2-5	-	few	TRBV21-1	CASLGAGGGGETQYF	TGTGCCTCCTTGGGGGCGGGAGGGGGGGGAGAGACCCAGTACTTC
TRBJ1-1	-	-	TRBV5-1	CASSLGGVNTEAFF	TGCGCCAGCAGCTTGGGGGGGGTGAACACTGAAGCTTTCTTT
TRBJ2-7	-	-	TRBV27	CASSFISQVPGFSYEQYF	TGTGCCAGCAGTTTCATCAGTCAGGTGCCCGGATTCTCCTACGAGCAGTACTTC
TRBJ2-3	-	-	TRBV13	CASSSDMSTDTQYF	TGTGCCAGCAGCTCCGACATGTCGACAGATACGCAGTATTTT
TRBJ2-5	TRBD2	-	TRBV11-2	CASSPSGGRKETQYF	TGTGCCAGCAGCCCGAGCGGGGGTCGAAAAGAGACCCAGTACTTC
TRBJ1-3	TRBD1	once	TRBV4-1	CASSPGQGGNTIYF	TGCGCCAGCAGCCCCGGACAGGGAGGAAACACCATATATTTT
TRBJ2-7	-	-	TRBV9	CASTLTGDGYEQYF	TGTGCCAGCACCTTAACCGGGGATGGCTACGAGCAGTACTTC
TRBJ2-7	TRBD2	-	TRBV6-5	CASSYRGEGYEQYF	TGTGCCAGCAGTTACCGAGGGGAGGGCTACGAGCAGTACTTC
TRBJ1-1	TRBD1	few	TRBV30	CALDRQGKGAFF	TGTGCCTTAGACCGACAGGGGAAGGGAGCTTTCTTT